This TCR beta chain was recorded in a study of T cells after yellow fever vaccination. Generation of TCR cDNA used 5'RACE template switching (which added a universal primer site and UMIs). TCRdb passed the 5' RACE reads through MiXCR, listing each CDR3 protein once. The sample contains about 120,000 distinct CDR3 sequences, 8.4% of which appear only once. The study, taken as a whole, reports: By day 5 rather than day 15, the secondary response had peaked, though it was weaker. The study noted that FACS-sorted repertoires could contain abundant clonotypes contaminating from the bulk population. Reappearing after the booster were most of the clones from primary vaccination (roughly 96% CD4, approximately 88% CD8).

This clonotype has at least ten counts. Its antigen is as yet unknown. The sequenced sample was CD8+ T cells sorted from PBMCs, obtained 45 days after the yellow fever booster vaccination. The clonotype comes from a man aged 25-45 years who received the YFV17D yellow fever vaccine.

The CDR3 sequence is CSVDQGAREQYF. CDR3 sequence (DNA): TGCAGCGTTGACCAGGGGGCGCGGGAGCAGTACTTC. This rearrangement joins TRBV29-1 to TRBJ2-7; 8 positions agree with TRBD1. The CDR3 spans 12 residues. V was pared by 3 bases and J by 7 bases, with 5 bases of the junction left unmatched. The germline V gene has CDR1 SQVTM and CDR2 ANQGSEA.